A selection of T cell receptor beta chains follows, all from one sample in a study of T cells in Graves' hyperthyroidism and ophthalmopathy. TCRdb passed the multiplex PCR reads through MiXCR, listing each CDR3 protein once. The sample includes more than 500,000 distinct CDR3 sequences, 15% to 20% seen only once; the top ten take about 3.8%. Sequencing used blood. These receptors originate from a woman aged 30 to 39 with Graves' hyperthyroidism. Each CDR3 is given with its conserved first and last residue. The order of the fields is CDR3 length, V gene, clone size, CDR3 protein. Only some rows state a clone size, as once, few, many or a class for expanded clones.

CDR3 length: 12
V gene: TRBV12-3/TRBV12-4
clone size: few
CDR3 protein: CASSQAYTEAFF

CDR3 length: 13
V gene: TRBV29-1
clone size: few
CDR3 protein: CSFSSGSEDTQYF

CDR3 length: 13
V gene: TRBV20-1
clone size: many
CDR3 protein: CSARPDHSYEQYF

CDR3 length: 16
V gene: TRBV20-1
clone size: many
CDR3 protein: CSARDWVGVPNTEAFF

CDR3 length: 13
V gene: TRBV7-9
clone size: few
CDR3 protein: CASSSLDDYGYTF

CDR3 length: 16
V gene: TRBV12-3/TRBV12-4
clone size: many
CDR3 protein: CASSLNQRVLGTEAFF

CDR3 length: 15
V gene: TRBV3-1
clone size: many
CDR3 protein: CATRPDRRGNTEAFF

CDR3 length: 16
V gene: TRBV5-1
clone size: few
CDR3 protein: CASSFFGGRDTGELFF

CDR3 length: 14
V gene: TRBV7-7
clone size: few
CDR3 protein: CASSRNREGETQYF

CDR3 length: 15
V gene: TRBV28
clone size: .
CDR3 protein: CASSFWAATNEKLFF

CDR3 length: 15
V gene: TRBV6-2/TRBV6-3
clone size: .
CDR3 protein: CASGYRTKTYNEQFF

CDR3 length: 15
V gene: TRBV4-1
clone size: few
CDR3 protein: CASSQGHRGSYGYTF

CDR3 length: 16
V gene: TRBV27
clone size: .
CDR3 protein: CASRPGLAGGAGELFF

CDR3 length: 15
V gene: TRBV14
clone size: few
CDR3 protein: CASSPMWTGRGEAFF

CDR3 length: 18
V gene: TRBV4-1
clone size: few
CDR3 protein: CASSHLGSGIYSGNTIYF

CDR3 length: 14
V gene: TRBV19
clone size: few
CDR3 protein: CASSISSYNEKLFF

CDR3 length: 12
V gene: TRBV6-1
clone size: many
CDR3 protein: CASRDQRYEQYF

CDR3 length: 18
V gene: TRBV20-1
clone size: few
CDR3 protein: CSARRSGRSSSSNQPQHF

CDR3 length: 16
V gene: TRBV6-5
clone size: .
CDR3 protein: CASSSWILQTPGEQYF

CDR3 length: 15
V gene: TRBV14
clone size: .
CDR3 protein: CASSPLLAEQETQYF

CDR3 length: 16
V gene: TRBV4-3
clone size: many
CDR3 protein: CASSQQLGQGADEQFF

CDR3 length: 14
V gene: TRBV3-1
clone size: many
CDR3 protein: CASSLSDKNTEAFF

CDR3 length: 15
V gene: TRBV7-3
clone size: few
CDR3 protein: CASSLSAASTDTQYF

CDR3 length: 15
V gene: TRBV20-1
clone size: .
CDR3 protein: CSAPAGLAVYNEQFF

CDR3 length: 12
V gene: TRBV24-1
clone size: .
CDR3 protein: CATSQSGGELFF

CDR3 length: 12
V gene: TRBV19
clone size: many
CDR3 protein: CASRAGGYEQYF

CDR3 length: 17
V gene: TRBV19
clone size: few
CDR3 protein: CASSMGRTSGSTDTQYF

CDR3 length: 14
V gene: TRBV7-9
clone size: many
CDR3 protein: CASSSPRRGEEQFF

CDR3 length: 15
V gene: TRBV2
clone size: .
CDR3 protein: CASGGLAGGFYEQYF

CDR3 length: 11
V gene: TRBV10-3
clone size: few
CDR3 protein: CAISGTDTQYF

CDR3 length: 17
V gene: TRBV5-1
clone size: .
CDR3 protein: CASSWGTSGRTADTQYF

CDR3 length: 14
V gene: TRBV5-4
clone size: .
CDR3 protein: CASSLAQGIYGYTF

CDR3 length: 18
V gene: TRBV27
clone size: many
CDR3 protein: CASSDSTRALSSYNEQFF

CDR3 length: 15
V gene: TRBV7-2
clone size: many
CDR3 protein: CASSFYYGPQETQYF

CDR3 length: 13
V gene: TRBV28
clone size: many
CDR3 protein: CASRTGIAYEQYF

CDR3 length: 13
V gene: TRBV20-1
clone size: many
CDR3 protein: CSAGKDRVNEQFF

CDR3 length: 14
V gene: TRBV2
clone size: .
CDR3 protein: CASRLGPIRSPLHF

CDR3 length: 15
V gene: TRBV5-1
clone size: many
CDR3 protein: CASRQNADWNTEAFF

CDR3 length: 16
V gene: TRBV18
clone size: .
CDR3 protein: CASSPPPGQDLYGYTF

CDR3 length: 14
V gene: TRBV27
clone size: many
CDR3 protein: CASSLTGGNHGYTF

CDR3 length: 13
V gene: TRBV2
clone size: many
CDR3 protein: CASSVSGANIQYF

CDR3 length: 13
V gene: TRBV6-1
clone size: few
CDR3 protein: CASSELGENGYTF

CDR3 length: 16
V gene: TRBV12-3/TRBV12-4
clone size: many
CDR3 protein: CASSWRGPREGYEQYF

CDR3 length: 14
V gene: TRBV27
clone size: many
CDR3 protein: CASTPDGGHQPQHF

CDR3 length: 13
V gene: TRBV15
clone size: many
CDR3 protein: CATSRDKGYEQYF

CDR3 length: 15
V gene: TRBV6-1
clone size: many
CDR3 protein: CASSEALAASYEQYF

CDR3 length: 16
V gene: TRBV7-2
clone size: .
CDR3 protein: CASSPRPNLLAYEQYF

CDR3 length: 15
V gene: TRBV7-3
clone size: few
CDR3 protein: CASSATPGPGNEQFF